A selection of T cell receptor beta chains follows, all from one sample in a study of blood T cell repertoires in COVID-19. TCRdb's table, derived via immunoSEQ multiplex PCR, lists solely in-frame clones and lacks some. This table holds over 85,000 clones, around 90% found once. The source material was peripheral blood. These TCRs come from a man aged 50-60 years with active COVID-19. The CDR3 runs from the conserved cysteine through the conserved F or W. The D gene is left open where the match is weak. Clone size appears in some rows only: once, few, many, or a class for an expanded clone.

d_call clone_size j_call v_call cdr3_aa cdr3_nt
TRBD1 - TRBJ1-2 TRBV4-1 CASSRPSGQGKGYTF TGCGCCAGCAGCCGGCCCTCGGGACAGGGGAAGGGCTACACCTTC
- - TRBJ2-3 TRBV24-1 CATSDDRSDTQYF TGTGCCACCAGTGACGACAGGTCAGATACGCAGTATTTT
- - TRBJ1-1 TRBV24-1 CATSDYLRGTGAFF TGTGCCACCAGTGATTATCTAAGGGGGACGGGTGCTTTCTTT
- once TRBJ1-2 TRBV5-6 CASSFSGVRSYGYTF TGTGCCAGCAGCTTCTCCGGGGTGCGGAGCTATGGCTACACCTTC
TRBD2 - TRBJ2-2 TRBV11-2 CASSASAQGGGITGELFF TGTGCCAGCAGCGCCTCGGCCCAGGGCGGGGGAATCACCGGGGAGCTGTTTTTT
TRBD2 - TRBJ2-1 TRBV7-8 CASSLAREVIGLAGELEQFF TGTGCCAGCAGCTTAGCGAGGGAGGTTATCGGACTAGCGGGGGAGCTCGAGCAGTTCTTC
- - TRBJ1-4 TRBV2 CASSARGETNEKLFF TGTGCCAGCAGTGCCCGGGGAGAAACTAATGAAAAACTGTTTTTT
- - TRBJ2-3 TRBV7-9 CASSPRGPDTQYF TGTGCCAGCAGCCCTCGGGGTCCTGATACGCAGTATTTT
TRBD1 - TRBJ2-7 TRBV9 CASSARQGPYEQYF TGTGCCAGCAGCGCCCGACAGGGACCCTACGAGCAGTACTTC
- - TRBJ2-5 TRBV5-1 CASSLGRGLLETQYF TGCGCCAGCAGCTTGGGGAGGGGACTCCTAGAGACCCAGTACTTC
TRBD1 - TRBJ2-2 TRBV10-3 CATLRGLDTGELFF TGTGCCACACTCAGGGGGCTCGACACCGGGGAGCTGTTTTTT
TRBD1 - TRBJ2-4 TRBV4-1 CASSQGRQGPLAKNIQYF TGCGCCAGCAGCCAGGGGCGACAGGGGCCGCTAGCCAAAAACATTCAGTACTTC
- - TRBJ2-1 TRBV6-5 CASSYPGRPYNEQFF TGTGCCAGCAGTTATCCAGGTCGGCCTTACAATGAGCAGTTCTTC
- - TRBJ2-2 TRBV5-1 CASSPGIGPTGELFF TGCGCCAGCAGCCCCGGGATCGGGCCCACCGGGGAGCTGTTTTTT
TRBD2 - TRBJ2-3 TRBV6-5 CASRLGLAGGNTQYF TGTGCCAGCAGACTTGGACTAGCGGGGGGAAATACGCAGTATTTT
- - TRBJ2-5 TRBV4-2 CASSQEMAGTQETQYF TGTGCCAGCAGCCAAGAGATGGCGGGAACACAAGAGACCCAGTACTTC
TRBD1 - TRBJ1-5 TRBV19 CASSGGQGVQQPQHF TGTGCCAGTAGTGGGGGACAGGGGGTACAGCAGCCCCAGCATTTT
- - TRBJ1-1 TRBV7-2 CASSPLFRGGSPEAFF TGTGCCAGCAGCCCACTCTTCCGGGGGGGATCCCCTGAAGCTTTCTTT
TRBD2 - TRBJ2-1 TRBV27 CASATSGILPLFF TGTGCCAGCGCGACTAGCGGGATCCTACCTCTTTTCTTC
TRBD2 - TRBJ2-3 TRBV7-9 CASSLSPGLAGGSTDTQYF TGTGCCAGCAGCTTATCTCCGGGACTAGCGGGGGGGAGCACAGATACGCAGTATTTT
TRBD1 - TRBJ1-2 TRBV2 CASNGRGLGGYTF TGTGCCAGCAATGGCAGGGGGCTTGGTGGCTACACCTTC
- - TRBJ1-1 TRBV7-8 CASSPLGGAYTEAFF TGTGCCAGCAGCCCCTTGGGGGGGGCGTACACTGAAGCTTTCTTT
- - TRBJ1-2 TRBV10-3 CAISVEGLGYTF TGTGCCATCAGTGTGGAGGGGCTCGGCTACACCTTC
TRBD1 - TRBJ2-7 TRBV10-3 CAISETGVSSYEQYF TGTGCCATCAGCGAGACAGGGGTTAGCTCCTACGAGCAGTACTTC
- once TRBJ2-3 TRBV4-3 CASSQDLHITDTQYF TGCGCCAGCAGCCAAGATCTTCACATCACAGATACGCAGTATTTT
- few TRBJ2-7 TRBV19 CASSIEEGVSYEQYF TGTGCCAGTAGTATAGAGGAAGGAGTGAGCTACGAGCAGTACTTC
- - TRBJ2-5 TRBV2 CASSDARRGAETQYF TGTGCCAGCAGTGACGCTAGGCGCGGGGCTGAGACCCAGTACTTC
- - TRBJ1-6 TRBV5-6 CASSLEGRAYNSPLHF TGTGCCAGCAGCTTGGAGGGCAGGGCCTATAATTCACCCCTCCACTTT
- once TRBJ1-5 TRBV28 CASSFILYSNQPQHF TGTGCCAGCAGTTTTATATTATATAGCAATCAGCCCCAGCATTTT
TRBD1 - TRBJ1-1 TRBV4-2 CASSQVGQGDTEAFF TGTGCCAGCAGCCAAGTAGGGCAGGGGGACACTGAAGCTTTCTTT
- - TRBJ2-7 TRBV5-8 CASSRVIGTTGQYF TGTGCCAGCAGCCGCGTGATCGGTACTACAGGGCAGTACTTC
TRBD1 - TRBJ1-2 TRBV18 CASSPPGTGHSHTF TGTGCCAGCTCACCACCCGGGACAGGGCATTCGCACACCTTC
TRBD1 - TRBJ2-3 TRBV3-1/TRBV3-2 CASSLQGADTQYF TGTGCCAGCAGCCTCCAGGGGGCCGATACGCAGTATTTT